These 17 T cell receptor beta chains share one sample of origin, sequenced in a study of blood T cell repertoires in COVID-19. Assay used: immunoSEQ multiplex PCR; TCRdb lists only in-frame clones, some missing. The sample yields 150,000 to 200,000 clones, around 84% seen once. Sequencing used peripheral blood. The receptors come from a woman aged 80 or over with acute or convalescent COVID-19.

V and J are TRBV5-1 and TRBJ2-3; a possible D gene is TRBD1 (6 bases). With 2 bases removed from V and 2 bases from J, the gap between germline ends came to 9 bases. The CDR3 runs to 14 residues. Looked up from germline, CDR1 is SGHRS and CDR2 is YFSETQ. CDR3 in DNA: TGCGCCAGCAGCTTACAGGGAGTCACAGATACGCAGTATTTT. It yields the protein CASSLQGVTDTQYF.

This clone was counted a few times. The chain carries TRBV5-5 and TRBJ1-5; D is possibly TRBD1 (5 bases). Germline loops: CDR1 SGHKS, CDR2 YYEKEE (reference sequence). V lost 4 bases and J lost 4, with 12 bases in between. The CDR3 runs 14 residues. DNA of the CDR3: TGTGCCAGCAGCGGCAGGGCCGAGAATCAGCCCCAGCATTTT. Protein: CASSGRAENQPQHF.

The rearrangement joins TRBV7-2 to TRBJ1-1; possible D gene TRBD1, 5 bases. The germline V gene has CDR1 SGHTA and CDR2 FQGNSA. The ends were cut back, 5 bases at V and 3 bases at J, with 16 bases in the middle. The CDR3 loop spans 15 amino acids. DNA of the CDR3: TGTGCCAGCAGCCTTAGGACAAATGGGGACACTGAAGCTTTCTTT. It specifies CASSLRTNGDTEAFF.

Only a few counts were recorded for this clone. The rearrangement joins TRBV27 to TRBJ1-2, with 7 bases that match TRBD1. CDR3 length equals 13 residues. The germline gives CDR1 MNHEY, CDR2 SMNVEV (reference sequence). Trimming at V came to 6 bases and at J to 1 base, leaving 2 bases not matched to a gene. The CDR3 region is CASRGQINYGYTF. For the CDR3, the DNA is TGTGCCAGCAGGGGACAGATTAACTATGGCTACACCTTC.

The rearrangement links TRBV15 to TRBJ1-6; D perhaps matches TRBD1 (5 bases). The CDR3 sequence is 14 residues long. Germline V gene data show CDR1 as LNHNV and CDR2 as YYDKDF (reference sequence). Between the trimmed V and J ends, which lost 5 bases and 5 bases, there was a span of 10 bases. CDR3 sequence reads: CATSGGVNNSPLHF. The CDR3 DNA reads TGTGCCACCAGCGGGGGGGTGAATAATTCACCCCTCCACTTT.

CDR3 amino acids: CASSLAAGDEAPLHF. CDR3 coding DNA: TGCGCCAGCAGCTTGGCTGCAGGGGACGAGGCACCCCTCCACTTT. The chain carries TRBV5-1 and TRBJ1-6; tentatively, D is TRBD1 (6 bases). This CDR3 spans 15 amino acids. Trimming removed 0 bases at V and 11 bases at J, with 15 bases between. The germline gives CDR1 SGHRS, CDR2 YFSETQ. Using reference TRBV5-1 and TRBJ1-6 for the parts outside the CDR3, the full variable domain is KAGVTQTPRYLIKTRGQQVTLSCSPISGHRSVSWYQQTPGQGLQFLFEYFSETQRNKGNFPGRFSGRQFSNSRSEMNVSTLELGDSALYLCASSLAAGDEAPLHFGNGTRLTVT.

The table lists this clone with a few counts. Written as DNA, the CDR3 is TGTGCCAGCAGCCAAGCAGGACAGGGGTACAATGAGCAGTTCTTC. As protein: CASSQAGQGYNEQFF. The chain joins TRBV4-2 to TRBJ2-1, with 9 bases lining up with TRBD1. CDR3 length: 15 residues. Germline V gene lookup returns CDR1 LGHNA and CDR2 YNFKEQ. The V gene end was trimmed by 1 base and the J gene end by 4 bases; junction bases not matched to a gene: 2.

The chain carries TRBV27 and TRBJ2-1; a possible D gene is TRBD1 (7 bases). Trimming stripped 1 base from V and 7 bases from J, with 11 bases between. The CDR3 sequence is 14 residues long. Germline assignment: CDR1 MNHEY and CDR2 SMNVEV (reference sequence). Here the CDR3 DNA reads TGTGCCAGCAGTTTATTGGAGGGGGCGAATGAGCAGTTCTTC. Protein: CASSLLEGANEQFF.

CDR3 DNA: TGTGCCAGCAGCGTTGGGGATTTCAGGGACTACACCTTC. Translated, it gives CASSVGDFRDYTF. The chain carries TRBV9 and TRBJ1-2, with D possibly TRBD1 on 5 matching bases. The V end lost 2 bases, the J end lost 10 bases, and 15 bases lay between the germline ends. This CDR3 spans 13 amino acids. Looked up from germline, CDR1 is SGDLS and CDR2 is YYNGEE. Filled out from reference TRBV9 and TRBJ1-2, the complete variable domain reads DSGVTQTPKHLITATGQRVTLRCSPRSGDLSVYWYQQSLDQGLQFLIQYYNGEERAKGNILERFSAQQFPDLHSELNLSSLELGDSALYFCASSVGDFRDYTFGSGTRLTVV.

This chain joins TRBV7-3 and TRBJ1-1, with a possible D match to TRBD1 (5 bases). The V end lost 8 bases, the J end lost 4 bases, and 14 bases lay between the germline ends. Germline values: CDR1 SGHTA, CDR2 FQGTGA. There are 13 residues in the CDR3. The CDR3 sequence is CASGQGRSTEAFF. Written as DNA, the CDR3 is TGTGCCAGCGGGCAGGGAAGGTCCACTGAAGCTTTCTTT.

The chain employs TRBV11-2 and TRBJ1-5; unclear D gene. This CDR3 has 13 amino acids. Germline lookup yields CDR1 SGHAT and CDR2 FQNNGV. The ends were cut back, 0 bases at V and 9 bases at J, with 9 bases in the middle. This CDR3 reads CASSLEDRGPQHF. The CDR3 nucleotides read TGTGCCAGCAGCTTAGAAGACCGGGGGCCCCAGCATTTT.

The CDR3 is CASSQGLAGSYNEQFF. In nucleotides, the CDR3 is TGTGCCAGCAGCCAGGGACTAGCGGGCTCCTACAATGAGCAGTTCTTC. This chain connects TRBV3-1 (or the pseudogene TRBV3-2) to TRBJ2-1, with 12 bases fitting TRBD2. J gave up 0 bases and V 3 bases, and 0 bases lay outside the gene matches. There are 16 residues in the CDR3. Germline CDR1 is LGHDT and CDR2 is YNNKEL (reference sequence).

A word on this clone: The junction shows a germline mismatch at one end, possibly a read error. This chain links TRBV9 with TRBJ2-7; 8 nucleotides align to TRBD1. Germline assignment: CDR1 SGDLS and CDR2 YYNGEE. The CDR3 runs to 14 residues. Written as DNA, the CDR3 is TGTGCCAGCAGCCCCGGACAGGGCTCCAACGAGCAGTACTTC. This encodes CASSPGQGSNEQYF.

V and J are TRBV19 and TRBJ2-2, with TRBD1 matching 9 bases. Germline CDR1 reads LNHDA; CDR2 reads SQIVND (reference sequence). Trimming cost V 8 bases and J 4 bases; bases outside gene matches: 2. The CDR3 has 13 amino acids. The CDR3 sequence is CASRDRVTGELFF. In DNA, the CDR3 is TGTGCCAGTCGGGACAGGGTCACCGGGGAGCTGTTTTTT.

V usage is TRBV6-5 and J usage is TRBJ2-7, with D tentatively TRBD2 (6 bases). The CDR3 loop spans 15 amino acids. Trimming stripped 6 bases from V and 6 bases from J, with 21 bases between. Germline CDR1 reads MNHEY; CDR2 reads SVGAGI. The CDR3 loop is CASSGDGAGPSEQYF. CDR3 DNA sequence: TGTGCCAGCAGCGGAGATGGAGCGGGTCCGTCCGAGCAGTACTTC.

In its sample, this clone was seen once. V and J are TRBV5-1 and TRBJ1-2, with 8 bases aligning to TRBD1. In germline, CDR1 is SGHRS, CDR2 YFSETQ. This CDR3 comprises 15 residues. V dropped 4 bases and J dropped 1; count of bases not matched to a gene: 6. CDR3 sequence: CASSLLTGGNYGYTF. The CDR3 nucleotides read TGCGCCAGCAGCCTTTTAACAGGGGGTAACTATGGCTACACCTTC.

CDR3 region: CASTRVAGEEQFF. In DNA, the CDR3 is TGTGCCAGCACTAGAGTAGCGGGAGAAGAGCAGTTCTTC. V usage is TRBV5-6 and J usage is TRBJ2-1; 9 bases are a match to TRBD2. Germline assignment: CDR1 SGHDT and CDR2 YYEEEE. The CDR3 runs to 13 residues. Trimming took 6 bases from V and 10 from J; bases not matched to a gene: 8.